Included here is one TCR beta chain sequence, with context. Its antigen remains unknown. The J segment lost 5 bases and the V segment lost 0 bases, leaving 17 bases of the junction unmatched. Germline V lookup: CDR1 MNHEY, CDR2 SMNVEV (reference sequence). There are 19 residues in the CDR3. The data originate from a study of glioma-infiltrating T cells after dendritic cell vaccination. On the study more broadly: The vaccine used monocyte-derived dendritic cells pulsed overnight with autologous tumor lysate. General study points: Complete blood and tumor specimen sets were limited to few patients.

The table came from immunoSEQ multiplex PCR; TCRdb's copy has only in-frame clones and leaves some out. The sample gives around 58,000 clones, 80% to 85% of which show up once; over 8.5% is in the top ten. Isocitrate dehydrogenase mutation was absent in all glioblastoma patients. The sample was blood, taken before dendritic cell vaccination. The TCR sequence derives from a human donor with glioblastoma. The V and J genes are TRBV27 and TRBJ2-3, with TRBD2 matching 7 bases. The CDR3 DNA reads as TGTGCCAGCAGTTTATCGTATCCACCTAGTGGGCGGGGGATAGATACGCAGTATTTT. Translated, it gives CASSLSYPPSGRGIDTQYF.